This TCR beta chain is from a study of cytomegalovirus exposure and HLA in healthy donors. Study-wide context: In an earlier analysis, almost 120 million unique TCR beta sequences were found from about 179 million T cells.

60 Vbeta and 13 Jbeta primers were used in PCR. The data were produced by immunoSEQ multiplex PCR, yet TCRdb's version contains in-frame clones alone and is incomplete. The sample holds 75,000 to 90,000 clones, 79% seen once. Remarks on this clone: The antigen remains unidentified.

Findings and limits, study-wide: A later analysis found most CMV-associated TCR beta chains apparently HLA-restricted. When presence/absence was analysed, sequencing depth was taken to be roughly uniform across donors. Clonal expansion, a later analysis showed, was greater in HLA-associated TCR beta chains than in equally common others.

The sample was PBMCs. This clonotype originated in a woman aged 40 to 50 in good health and CMV-seropositive.

As DNA, the CDR3 is TGTGCCAGCTCACCGACACAGGGCTACGAGCAGTACTTC. It yields the protein CASSPTQGYEQYF. The rearrangement links TRBV18 to TRBJ2-7, with D possibly TRBD1 on 6 matching bases. Germline CDR1 KGHSH, CDR2 LQKENI. Trimming took 3 bases from V and 3 from J, leaving 9 bases between them. There are 13 residues in the CDR3.